Listed below are T cell receptor beta chains from one sample, sequenced in a study of blood T cell repertoires in COVID-19. The data were produced by immunoSEQ multiplex PCR, yet TCRdb's version contains in-frame clones alone and is incomplete. The table has more than 200,000 clones, roughly 80% seen once; the top ten hold around 2.5%. The source material was peripheral blood. These TCRs come from a woman in her thirties or forties with active or convalescent COVID-19. Both conserved end residues are trimmed from each CDR3.

V,CDR3
TRBV28,ASKGGGASYNEQF
TRBV3-1/TRBV3-2,ASSPYGSGTEAF
TRBV2,ASGPDRGNTEAF
TRBV19,ASSMDGNDEVFGTIY
TRBV4-2,ASSRNRGFTSADEQY
TRBV7-2,ASRSPGTSTTTTYNEQF
TRBV6-5,ASRPRGVGGDTQY
TRBV2,ASSTTGGSSYEQY
TRBV2,ASSEGEVGFGHEQY
TRBV5-5,ASSLSTGVNEKLF
TRBV10-3,AITIAGGGTDTQY
TRBV19,ASSISVRSYEQY
TRBV6-5,ASTGVAGNTIY
TRBV6-1,ASSDGTGLGQGGYT
TRBV7-7,ASSLGTSGGQETQY
TRBV27,ASSLSGERAPQETQY
TRBV7-9,ASSLGRGASHRNTGELF
TRBV7-3,ASSLEGGRAPYNEQF
TRBV3-1/TRBV3-2,ASSHGGKAEAF
TRBV18,ASSPGQGRAEAF
TRBV20-1,SARQGSGYT
TRBV2,ASRPQGGITEAF
TRBV4-1,ASSQDWRGSYEQY
TRBV15,ATSRETGGHEQF
TRBV3-1/TRBV3-2,ASTLGGIGTDTQY
TRBV11-3,ASSLGLEQGRTNEKLF
TRBV5-4,ASSPGSDRSTNEKLF
TRBV5-4,ASSIGAEQY
TRBV3-1/TRBV3-2,ASSQGWDITGELF
TRBV27,ASSTSGQSDTQY
TRBV21-1,ASSKCFTGGAETQY